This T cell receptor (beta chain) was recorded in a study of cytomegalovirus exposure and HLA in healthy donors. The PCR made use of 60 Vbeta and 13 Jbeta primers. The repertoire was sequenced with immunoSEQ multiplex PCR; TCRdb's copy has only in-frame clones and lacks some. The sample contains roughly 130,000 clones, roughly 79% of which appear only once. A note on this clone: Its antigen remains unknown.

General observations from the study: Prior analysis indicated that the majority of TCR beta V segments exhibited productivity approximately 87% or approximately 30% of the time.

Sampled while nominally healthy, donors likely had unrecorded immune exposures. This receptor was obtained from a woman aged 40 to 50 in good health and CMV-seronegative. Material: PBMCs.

The CDR3 protein is CASSLTPLSGDHSPLHF. DNA for the CDR3: TGTGCCAGTAGTCTTACCCCGTTGTCAGGGGATCATTCACCCCTCCACTTT. V gene TRBV19 combines with J gene TRBJ1-6; a possible D gene is TRBD1 (6 bases). Per germline, CDR1 LNHDA and CDR2 SQIVND (reference sequence). The CDR3 has 17 amino acids. Trimming left V 5 bases short and J 8 bases short, with 22 bases between.